This TCR beta chain was found in a study of cytomegalovirus exposure and HLA in healthy donors. Measured with immunoSEQ multiplex PCR; TCRdb has only the in-frame clones, and not every one. Found here are under 250,000 clones, more than 75% of them singletons; the top ten hold about 12%. The donors belonged to the roughly 110-subject validation cohort, separate from the roughly 650-subject first cohort. General study findings and limits: Roughly 170 TCR beta chains were listed as cytomegalovirus-associated.

Looked up from germline, CDR1 is GTSNPN and CDR2 is SVGIG (reference sequence). With 5 bases clipped from V and 4 bases from J, the junction kept 16 bases outside the gene matches. This CDR3 contains 17 residues. In the case of this clone: Its antigen is not identified.

Sequences were obtained from PBMCs. The chain has TRBV30 and TRBJ2-3; 9 bases align to TRBD2. This sequence originates from a man aged 18 to 29 in good health and CMV-seropositive. The CDR3 region has the DNA TGTGCCTGGGGTAGGGACTTAGCGGGAGCCACTTCAGATACGCAGTATTTT. It yields the protein CAWGRDLAGATSDTQYF.